The 30 T cell receptor beta chains reported below all come from one sample, sequenced in a study of T cell clusters in autoimmune cytopenias. Some 40,000 genome equivalents of blood DNA were amplified for TRB. TRB was amplified by touch-down multiplex PCR, primer pools A and B combined. Reprocessing the multiplex PCR reads, TCRdb reports a single entry for every CDR3 protein and omits DNA. This table lists about 2,500 distinct CDR3 sequences. Sequenced material: peripheral blood. These receptors all come from a human donor with an autoimmune cytopenia or autoimmune hepatitis (not recorded which).

The genes are TRBV29-1 and TRBJ2-1; the D call from TCRdb, TRBD1, cannot be confirmed without DNA. The CDR3 loop spans 12 amino acids. Germline loops: CDR1 SQVTM, CDR2 ANQGSEA. This CDR3 reads CSVEEVDTEQFF.

This chain joins TRBV19 and TRBJ1-3; TCRdb indicates TRBD1, and absent DNA this call remains unverified. CDR1 and CDR2 (germline): LNHDA, SQIVND (reference sequence). The CDR3 totals 16 residues. CDR3 region: CASSIIGDTPGNTIYF. Filled out from reference TRBV19 and TRBJ1-3, the complete variable domain reads DGGITQSPKYLFRKEGQNVTLSCEQNLNHDAMYWYRQDPGQGLRLIYYSQIVNDFQKGDIAEGYSVSREKKESFPLTVTSAQKNPTAFYLCASSIIGDTPGNTIYFGEGSWLTVV.

This clonotype is classed as medium-sized by frequency. The V gene is TRBV29-1, the J gene TRBJ1-2; the D call of TRBD1 rests on TCRdb alone, since no DNA is present to check it. The CDR3 has 13 amino acids. CDR1 SQVTM and CDR2 ANQGSEA come from the germline V gene. CDR3 protein: CSVAVGGNYGYTF.

This chain joins TRBV5-1 and TRBJ2-2. The CDR3 covers 15 residues. Germline CDR1 is SGHRS and CDR2 is YFSETQ. The CDR3 sequence: CASSLAGAQTGELFF.

The chain uses TRBV10-3 and TRBJ2-2. The CDR3 contains 14 residues. Looked up from germline, CDR1 is ENHRY and CDR2 is SYGVKD. The chain's CDR3 is CATRPNQDTGELFF.

V gene TRBV14 combines with J gene TRBJ2-3; without DNA, the TCRdb call of TRBD2 cannot be checked. Germline CDR1 and CDR2: SGHDN and FVKESK. The CDR3 is made up of 18 amino acids. CDR3 in amino acids: CASSQDLTSGRVTDTQYF.

The chain recombines TRBV7-2 with TRBJ2-3; TCRdb reports TRBD2, a call that lacks DNA to check it against. The germline gives CDR1 SGHTA, CDR2 FQGNSA. This CDR3 region has 17 residues. CDR3 sequence reads: CASSSPGLAGPTDTQYF. Variable domain in full (rest from reference TRBV7-2 and TRBJ2-3): GAGVSQSPSNKVTEKGKDVELRCDPISGHTALYWYRQSLGQGLEFLIYFQGNSAPDKSGLPSDRFSAERTGGSVSTLTIQRTQQEDSAVYLCASSSPGLAGPTDTQYFGPGTRLTVL.

V and J are TRBV24-1 and TRBJ2-1; TCRdb's D call of TRBD2 is untestable without DNA. Germline V gene sequence: CDR1 KGHDR, CDR2 SFDVKD. The CDR3 consists of 15 residues. Here the CDR3 reads CATRGAGVRYNEQFF.

Considering frequency, this clonotype is medium-sized. This sequence joins TRBV27 and TRBJ2-1; as DNA is missing, the TRBD2 call by TCRdb cannot be tested. The CDR3 totals 16 residues. CDR1 MNHEY and CDR2 SMNVEV come from the germline V gene (reference sequence). CDR3 in amino acids: CASSIRLAGVENEQFF.

By frequency, this clonotype is large. The chain couples TRBV29-1 to TRBJ2-6. This CDR3 is built from 16 residues. The germline gives CDR1 SQVTM, CDR2 ANQGSEA. CDR3: CSVEIDGTAGANVLTF.

The rearrangement joins TRBV6-5 to TRBJ2-1; TCRdb returns TRBD1, unconfirmable since there is no DNA. This CDR3 is 15 amino acids long. CDR1 is MNHEY, CDR2 SVGAGI, per germline. The CDR3 sequence is CASSEETGTYNEQFF.

Frequency places this clonotype as medium-sized. The chain links TRBV29-1 to TRBJ2-3; TCRdb lists TRBD1, though no DNA is available to test this call. This CDR3 spans 17 amino acids. Germline lookup yields CDR1 SQVTM and CDR2 ANQGSEA. The CDR3 spells CSVPVLTGRTSTDTQYF.

This clonotype registers medium-sized (0.01 to 0.1%) by frequency. This chain uses TRBV18 with TRBJ2-3; TCRdb gives TRBD2 as the D gene, but with no DNA this cannot be confirmed. This CDR3 has 14 amino acids. The germline CDR1 and CDR2 sequences are KGHSH and LQKENI. The CDR3 here is CASSPGGGTDTQYF.

The genes are TRBV18 and TRBJ2-5. This CDR3 contains 15 residues. Germline CDR1 is KGHSH and CDR2 is LQKENI. The CDR3 reads CASSPNQGFQETQYF.

The rearrangement links TRBV18 to TRBJ1-5; TCRdb's D call, TRBD1, is unchecked because there is no DNA. This CDR3 is 16 amino acids long. Germline V gene sequence: CDR1 KGHSH, CDR2 LQKENI. The CDR3 reads CASSQDRGVGNQPQHF.

This clonotype is labeled medium-sized (0.01 to 0.1%) based on frequency. CDR3: CSVGGSGTEAFF. The chain combines TRBV29-1 with TRBJ1-1; absent DNA, TCRdb's TRBD1 call cannot be checked. Per germline, CDR1 SQVTM and CDR2 ANQGSEA. This CDR3 is 12 amino acids long.

The rearrangement uses TRBV6-5 and TRBJ2-7; as DNA is missing, the TRBD1 call by TCRdb cannot be tested. Germline V gives CDR1 MNHEY, CDR2 SVGAGI. The CDR3 is 14 amino acids. The CDR3 spells CASRPGQGASEQYF.

The V call is TRBV19, the J call TRBJ1-1; TCRdb's D call, TRBD1, is unchecked because there is no DNA. CDR1 and CDR2 (germline): LNHDA, SQIVND (reference sequence). The CDR3 extends over 13 amino acids. The CDR3 reads CASQIRGRTEAFF.

Its frequency marks this clonotype as medium-sized. V is TRBV5-6 and J is TRBJ2-2; TCRdb designates TRBD2, a call that cannot be tested without DNA. CDR1 is SGHDT and CDR2 is YYEEEE in the germline V gene. This CDR3 has 16 residues. CDR3: CASSSWGGVIAGELFF.

Judged by frequency, this clonotype is medium-sized. This chain uses TRBV6-1 with TRBJ2-2. The CDR3 is 16 amino acids. Per germline, CDR1 MNHNS and CDR2 SASEGT. The CDR3: CASRTFKAGNTGELFF.

V and J are TRBV28 and TRBJ2-5; TCRdb calls TRBD2, which cannot be checked without DNA. The germline V gene has CDR1 MDHEN and CDR2 SYDVKM. CDR3 length: 14 residues. This CDR3 reads CASNPGGIQETQYF.

V usage is TRBV18 and J usage is TRBJ2-1; the TRBD2 assignment by TCRdb is unverifiable without DNA. Germline CDR1 is KGHSH and CDR2 is LQKENI. The CDR3 spans 15 residues. CDR3 sequence: CASSPGLASYNEQFF.

This chain uses TRBV6-5 with TRBJ2-5. CDR3 size: 16 residues. In germline, CDR1 is MNHEY, CDR2 SVGAGI. Here the CDR3 reads CASSYPTGAPSETQYF.

The V call is TRBV5-8, the J call TRBJ2-7; TCRdb's D call, TRBD1, is unchecked because there is no DNA. Germline values: CDR1 SGHTS, CDR2 YDEGEE. CDR3 length: 11 residues. The CDR3 sequence is CASSLSGEQYF. Filled out from reference TRBV5-8 and TRBJ2-7, the complete variable domain reads EAGVTQSPTHLIKTRGQQATLRCSPISGHTSVYWYQQALGLGLQFLLWYDEGEERNRGNFPPRFSGRQFPNYSSELNVNALELEDSALYLCASSLSGEQYFGPGTRLTVT.

This chain connects TRBV12-3 or TRBV12-4 to TRBJ1-6. The CDR3 length is 14 residues. The CDR3 spells CASSKTGFNSPLHF.

The rearrangement uses TRBV12-3 or TRBV12-4 and TRBJ2-3; TCRdb picks TRBD1, but there is no DNA to check that call. The CDR3 spans 15 residues. CDR3 region: CASSLAGRVTDTQYF.

The rearrangement uses TRBV7-9 and TRBJ2-7; TCRdb's assignment of TRBD2 cannot be checked, as there is no DNA. Germline V gene data show CDR1 as SEHNR and CDR2 as FQNEAQ (reference sequence). The CDR3 length is 14 residues. The CDR3 reads CASSVLAGSYEKYF. The full variable domain, its missing parts supplied by reference TRBV7-9 and TRBJ2-7, is DTGVSQNPRHKITKRGQNVTFRCDPISEHNRLYWYRQTLGQGPEFLTYFQNEAQLEKSRLLSDRFSAERPKGSFSTLEIQRTEQGDSAMYLCASSVLAGSYEKYFGPGTRLTVT.

V usage is TRBV5-4 and J usage is TRBJ2-7; TCRdb selects TRBD1, and the lack of DNA leaves this call unchecked. Germline V gene lookup returns CDR1 SGHNT and CDR2 YYREEE (reference sequence). This CDR3 is 16 amino acids long. The chain's CDR3 is CASSFSGTSKVYEQYF.

The chain joins TRBV11-2 to TRBJ2-3; TCRdb's assignment of TRBD2 cannot be checked, as there is no DNA. The CDR3 has 14 residues. Germline values: CDR1 SGHAT, CDR2 FQNNGV. The CDR3 sequence: CATRLAGGTDTQYF.

The rearrangement links TRBV18 to TRBJ2-1; the TRBD1 assignment by TCRdb is unverifiable without DNA. The CDR3 has 17 residues. Germline-derived CDR1 and CDR2 are KGHSH and LQKENI. The CDR3 reads CASSPTRGTSSYNEQFF.